Presented here are 5 T cell receptor beta chains from one specimen sequenced in a study of blood T cell repertoires in COVID-19. The table came from immunoSEQ multiplex PCR; TCRdb's copy has only in-frame clones and leaves some out. The sample has roughly 100,000 clones, approximately 76% seen once. The sample taken for sequencing was peripheral blood. Source of these receptors: a man in his 70s with acute or convalescent COVID-19.

The chain recombines TRBV6-5 with TRBJ1-4; tentative D call: TRBD1 (5 bases). The germline V gene encodes CDR1 MNHEY and CDR2 SVGAGI. The CDR3 sequence is 13 residues long. V was trimmed by 5 bases and J by 4 bases, leaving 8 bases between them. CDR3 DNA sequence: TGTGCCAGCAGTCCTGACAGTAATGAAAAACTGTTTTTT. Protein product: CASSPDSNEKLFF.

This chain connects TRBV5-1 to TRBJ2-2; weak D call: TRBD1 (5 bases). Germline CDR1 is SGHRS and CDR2 is YFSETQ. The CDR3 is made up of 15 amino acids. V lost 2 bases and J lost 5, with 13 bases in between. In nucleotides, the CDR3 is TGCGCCAGCAGCTTAAAGACAGAGCGTACCGGGGAGCTGTTTTTT. This encodes CASSLKTERTGELFF.

V usage is TRBV18 and J usage is TRBJ1-2; 7 nucleotides match TRBD1. The CDR3 extends over 15 amino acids. Trimming at V came to 3 bases and at J to 1 base, leaving 5 bases not matched to a gene. Germline assignment: CDR1 KGHSH and CDR2 LQKENI. The CDR3 DNA sequence: TGTGCCAGCTCACCTCTCGGACAGGATAACTATGGCTACACCTTC. Amino acids: CASSPLGQDNYGYTF.

The gene calls are TRBV6-5 and TRBJ1-1, with 8 nucleotides matching TRBD1. This CDR3 is 13 amino acids long. The V segment lost 8 bases and the J segment 4 bases; nucleotides outside the gene matches: 6. CDR1 is MNHEY, CDR2 SVGAGI, per germline. The CDR3 here is CASWQGAITEAFF. The CDR3 nucleotides are TGTGCCAGCTGGCAGGGGGCGATCACTGAAGCTTTCTTT.

The rearrangement uses TRBV29-1 and TRBJ1-1; no clear D gene. Germline V gene data show CDR1 as SQVTM and CDR2 as ANQGSEA. V lost 4 bases to trimming and J lost 3 bases, with 3 bases between them. The CDR3 runs to 10 residues. The chain's CDR3 is CSVVYTEAFF. CDR3 bases: TGCAGCGTTGTATACACTGAAGCTTTCTTT.